The source of this TCR beta chain is a study of T cell repertoires in cytomegalovirus infection. General observations from the study: Within the response measured ex vivo, HLA-C-restricted CMV-specific TCR beta clonotypes were dominant.

V lost 7 bases and J 0 bases, leaving 15 bases between the germline ends. The CDR3 runs 16 residues. Using its own MiXCR run on the reads, TCRdb lists one record per CDR3 protein. In the table there are about 230,000 distinct CDR3 sequences, 22% of which are singletons. Comment on this clonotype: What it binds is not known.

This TCR was recovered from a human donor in good health (CMV status not recorded). Some clones in this sample may be carry-over from other donors' samples. Input material: CD8+ T cells from PBMCs. V and J are TRBV12-3 or TRBV12-4 and TRBJ2-2; maybe TRBD1 (6 bases). The DNA of the CDR3 is TGTGCCAGCACCACGACAAACAGGGCGAACACCGGGGAGCTGTTTTTT. This gives the protein CASTTTNRANTGELFF.